This T cell receptor beta chain came from a study of regulatory T cells in long-lasting Graves disease. HTBI primers from iRepertoire and Arm-PCR of CDR3 regions yielded the TCR beta libraries. TCRdb fed the multiplex PCR reads into MiXCR, producing one record per CDR3 protein. The sample comprises about 470,000 distinct CDR3 sequences, less than 25% of which are singletons, and approximately 8% rests with the top ten. Germline V lookup: CDR1 LNHDA, CDR2 SQIVND (reference sequence). Trimming removed 5 bases at V and 0 bases at J, with 13 bases between. This CDR3 comprises 16 residues. This clonotype was counted many times. Noted time point: persistent/refractory GD, antithyroid drugs over 5 years with positive TRAb. The TCR library was made from RNA that had been extracted from PBMCs in TRIzol. The source of the patients was an endocrinology department in Xi'an, China.

The sequence was obtained from a female donor with Graves disease. The rearrangement uses TRBV19 and TRBJ2-2, with D uncertain. Here the sequenced sample was peripheral blood mononuclear cells (PBMCs), taken when the disease was refractory, from a patient treated with antithyroid drugs. The chain's CDR3 is CASSVLVLSNTGELFF. CDR3 nucleotide sequence: TGTGCCAGTAGTGTTTTGGTCTTGTCGAACACCGGGGAGCTGTTTTTT.